The table lists the clone carrying this TCR beta chain with many counts. The data were obtained in a study of PD-1 blockade in classical Hodgkin lymphoma. Germline CDR1 is LNHDA and CDR2 is SQIVND (reference sequence). Trimming shortened V by 0 bases and J by 9 bases, and 6 bases separated the two germline ends. This CDR3 has 13 residues. Produced via immunoSEQ multiplex PCR; TCRdb's table is partial and in-frame only. Here the sample spans some 31,000 clones, roughly 70% being singletons. Patients all relapsed after autologous stem cell transplantation, and there was variation in brentuximab vedotin exposure.

The V call is TRBV19, the J call TRBJ1-6, with no clear D. This clonotype was obtained from a human donor with classical Hodgkin lymphoma. Source: peripheral blood mononuclear cells (PBMCs), taken before the second cycle of nivolumab. This CDR3 reads CASSIDGVSPLHF. CDR3 nucleotides: TGTGCCAGTAGTATAGACGGAGTTTCACCCCTCCACTTT.